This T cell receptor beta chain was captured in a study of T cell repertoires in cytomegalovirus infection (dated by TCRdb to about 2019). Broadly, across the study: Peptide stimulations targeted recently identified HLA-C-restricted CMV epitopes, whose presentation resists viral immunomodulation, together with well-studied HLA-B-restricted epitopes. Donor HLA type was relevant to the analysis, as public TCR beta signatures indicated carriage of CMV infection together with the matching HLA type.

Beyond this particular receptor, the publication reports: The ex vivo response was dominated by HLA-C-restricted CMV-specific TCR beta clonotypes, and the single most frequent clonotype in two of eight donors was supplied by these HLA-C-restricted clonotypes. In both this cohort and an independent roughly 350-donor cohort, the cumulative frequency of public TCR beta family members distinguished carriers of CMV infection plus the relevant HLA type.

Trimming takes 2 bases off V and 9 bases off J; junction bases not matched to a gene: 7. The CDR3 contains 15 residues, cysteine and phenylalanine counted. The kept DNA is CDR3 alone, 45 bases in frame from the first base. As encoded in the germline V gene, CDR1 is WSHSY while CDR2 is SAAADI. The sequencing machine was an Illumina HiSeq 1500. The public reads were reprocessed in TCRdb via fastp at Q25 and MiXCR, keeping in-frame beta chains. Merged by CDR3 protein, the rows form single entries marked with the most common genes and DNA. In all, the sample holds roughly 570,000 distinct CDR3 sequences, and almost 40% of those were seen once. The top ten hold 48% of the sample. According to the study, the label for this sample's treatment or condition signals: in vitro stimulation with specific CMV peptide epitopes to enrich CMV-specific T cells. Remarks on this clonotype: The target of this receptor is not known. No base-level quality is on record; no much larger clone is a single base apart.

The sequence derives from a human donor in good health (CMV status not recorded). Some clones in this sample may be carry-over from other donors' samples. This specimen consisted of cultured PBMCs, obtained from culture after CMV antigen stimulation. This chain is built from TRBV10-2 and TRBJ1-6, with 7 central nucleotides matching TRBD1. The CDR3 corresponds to CASSERGRGASPLHF. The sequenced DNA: TGCGCCAGCAGTGAGCGTGGCAGGGGGGCTTCACCCCTCCACTTT.